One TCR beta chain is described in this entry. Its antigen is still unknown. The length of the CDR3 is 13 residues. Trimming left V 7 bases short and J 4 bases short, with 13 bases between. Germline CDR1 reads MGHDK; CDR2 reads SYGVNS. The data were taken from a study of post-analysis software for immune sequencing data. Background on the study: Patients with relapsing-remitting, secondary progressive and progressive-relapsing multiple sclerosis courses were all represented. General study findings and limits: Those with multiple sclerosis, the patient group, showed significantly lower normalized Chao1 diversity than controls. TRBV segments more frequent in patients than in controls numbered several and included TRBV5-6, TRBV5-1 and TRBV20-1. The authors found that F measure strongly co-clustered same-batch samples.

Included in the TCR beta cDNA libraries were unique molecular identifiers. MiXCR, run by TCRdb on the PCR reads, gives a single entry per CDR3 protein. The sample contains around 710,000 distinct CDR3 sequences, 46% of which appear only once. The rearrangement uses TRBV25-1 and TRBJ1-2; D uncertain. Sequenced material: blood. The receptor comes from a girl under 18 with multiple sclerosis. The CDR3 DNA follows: TGTGCCAGCATCGTACACCGGGGCTATGGCTACACCTTC. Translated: CASIVHRGYGYTF.